The 2 T cell receptor beta chains below all came from one sample that was sequenced in a study of OX40 agonist ivuxolimab in advanced cancers. The assay was immunoSEQ multiplex PCR, and TCRdb's table has in-frame clones only and misses some. The table includes 85,000 to 120,000 clones, over 75% detected once. This material consisted of CD4+ or CD8+ T cells sorted from blood, taken in a trial of the OX40 agonist ivuxolimab. The receptors stem from an adult with an advanced solid tumor such as melanoma, head and neck, liver or kidney cancer.

The chain joins TRBV7-2 to TRBJ2-1; 9 bases align to TRBD1. The germline V gene has CDR1 SGHTA and CDR2 FQGNSA. The CDR3 totals 19 residues. Germline trimming cut 5 bases from V and 8 bases from J; bases unmatched to any gene: 22. CDR3 in DNA: TGTGCCAGCAGCCCCCGAGCAAAATTACAGGGGGCGGTTAGGGATGAGCAGTTCTTC. Protein product: CASSPRAKLQGAVRDEQFF.

The J gene is TRBJ1-6, the V gene TRBV11-2; tentative D call: TRBD1 (6 bases). With 6 bases removed from V and 6 bases from J, the gap between germline ends came to 12 bases. CDR1 and CDR2 from the germline V gene are SGHAT and FQNNGV. This CDR3 spans 14 amino acids. CDR3 residues: CASRHQGSNSPLHF. CDR3 nucleotides: TGTGCCAGCAGACATCAGGGGAGTAATTCACCCCTCCACTTT.